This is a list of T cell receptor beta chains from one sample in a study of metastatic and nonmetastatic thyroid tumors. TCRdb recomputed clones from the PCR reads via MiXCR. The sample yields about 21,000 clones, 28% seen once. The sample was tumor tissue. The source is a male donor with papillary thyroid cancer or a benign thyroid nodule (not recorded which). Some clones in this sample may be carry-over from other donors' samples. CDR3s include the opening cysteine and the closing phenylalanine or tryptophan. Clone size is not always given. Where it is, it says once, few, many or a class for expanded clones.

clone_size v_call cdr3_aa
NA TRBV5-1 CASSLEVRLGMGANVLTF
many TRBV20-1 CSAKGQGTNNEQFF
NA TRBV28 CASSLATAEQFF
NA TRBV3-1 CASSQMGSSPLHF
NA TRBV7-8 CSSSLEARSLSTGELFF
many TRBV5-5 CASRVAARTYEQYF
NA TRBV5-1 CASSFPRWAPRHETQYF
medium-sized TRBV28 CASSFNIREQFF
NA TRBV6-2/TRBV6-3 CASSYDAAGSYEQYF
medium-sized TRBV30 CAWSADRIDQPQHF
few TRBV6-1 CASSEQVSVGGNTIYF
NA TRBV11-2 CASSLDQGLGGYTF
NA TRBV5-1 CASSSTSWTYEQYF
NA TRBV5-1 CASSFVGLAASSYNEQFF
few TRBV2 CASTPYREYYGYTF
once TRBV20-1 CSASGTRRSNEQFF
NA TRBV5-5 CASSVGSGGLRKGYF
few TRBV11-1 CASSPGTGRNQPQHF
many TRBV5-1 CASSLRAGGWTGELFF
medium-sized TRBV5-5 CASSLGPTENTEAFF
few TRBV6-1 CASSEAEWTGGVGGYTF
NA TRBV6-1 CASSFGGQGRSNTEAFF
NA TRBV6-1 CASNDPRRSYEQYF
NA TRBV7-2 CASSFGTANQPQHF
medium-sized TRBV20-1 CSALDRVSVLPYEQYF
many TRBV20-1 CSARGGGETQYF
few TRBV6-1 CASIPIGLGTEAFF
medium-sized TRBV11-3 CASSLGGSAQGMNTEAFF
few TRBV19 CASNAGNSNQPQHF
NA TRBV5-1 CASSLSLSTEAFF
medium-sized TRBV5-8 CASSQKFMNTEAFF
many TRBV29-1 CSVSLTYYGYTF
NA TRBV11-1 CASSLESLAEAFF
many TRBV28 CASRRPGSGRTETQYF
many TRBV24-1 CATSDSLFWGNTGELFF
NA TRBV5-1 CASMSGTTLGETQYF
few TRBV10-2 CAGSERGTNEKLFF
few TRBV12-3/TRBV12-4 CASSLRHPYNSPLHF
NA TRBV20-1 CSALEGSYTGELFF
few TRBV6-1 CASNPAGGGQPQHF
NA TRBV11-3 CASSLGGTGIYEQYF
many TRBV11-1 CASSLAGSWGSFYEQYF
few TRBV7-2 CASTQTSGDYEQYF
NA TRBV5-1 CASSASTGVGQPQHF
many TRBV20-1 CSARDVRTGGANEQFF